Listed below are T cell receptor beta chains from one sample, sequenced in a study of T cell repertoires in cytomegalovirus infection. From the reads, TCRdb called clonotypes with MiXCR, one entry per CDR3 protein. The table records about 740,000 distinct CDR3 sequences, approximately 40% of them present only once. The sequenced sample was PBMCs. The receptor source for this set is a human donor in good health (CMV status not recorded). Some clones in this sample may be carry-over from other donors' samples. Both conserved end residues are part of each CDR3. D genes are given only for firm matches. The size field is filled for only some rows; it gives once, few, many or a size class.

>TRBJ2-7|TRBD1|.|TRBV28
TGTGCCAGCAGATCACAGGGGTACGAGCAGTACTTC
CASRSQGYEQYF
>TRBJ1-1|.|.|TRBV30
TGTGCCTGGAGTGTACGGAGAGCTCAAGTTTCCGAAGCTTTCTTT
CAWSVRRAQVSEAFF
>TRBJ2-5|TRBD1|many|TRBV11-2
TGTGCCAGCAGCTCAAAGACAGGGGGCGGATTAGAGACCCAGTACTTC
CASSSKTGGGLETQYF
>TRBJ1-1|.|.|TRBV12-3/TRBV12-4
TGTGCCAGCAGTTTAACAGCATTCATGAACACTGAAGCTTTCTTT
CASSLTAFMNTEAFF
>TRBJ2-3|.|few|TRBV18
TGTGCCAGCTCACCAATCATGCAGTTGACAGATACGCAGTATTTT
CASSPIMQLTDTQYF
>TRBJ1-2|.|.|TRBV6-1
TGTGCCAGCAGTGAATACGGGGGCCTCTATGGCTACACCTTC
CASSEYGGLYGYTF
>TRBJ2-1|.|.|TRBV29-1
TGCAGCGTTGAGAGGTCGGGGAGGTCGGTTAGTGAGCAGTTCTTC
CSVERSGRSVSEQFF
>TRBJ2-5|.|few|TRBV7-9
TGTGCCAGCAGCTCCGGACTGACCCAAGAGACCCAGTACTTC
CASSSGLTQETQYF
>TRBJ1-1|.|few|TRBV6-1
TGTGCCAGCAGGACAGGAGGTACGAACACTGAAGCTTTCTTT
CASRTGGTNTEAFF
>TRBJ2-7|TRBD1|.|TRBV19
TGTGCCAGTAGTATCGGAGGACAGGGGGCGTTATCCTACGAGCAGTACTTC
CASSIGGQGALSYEQYF